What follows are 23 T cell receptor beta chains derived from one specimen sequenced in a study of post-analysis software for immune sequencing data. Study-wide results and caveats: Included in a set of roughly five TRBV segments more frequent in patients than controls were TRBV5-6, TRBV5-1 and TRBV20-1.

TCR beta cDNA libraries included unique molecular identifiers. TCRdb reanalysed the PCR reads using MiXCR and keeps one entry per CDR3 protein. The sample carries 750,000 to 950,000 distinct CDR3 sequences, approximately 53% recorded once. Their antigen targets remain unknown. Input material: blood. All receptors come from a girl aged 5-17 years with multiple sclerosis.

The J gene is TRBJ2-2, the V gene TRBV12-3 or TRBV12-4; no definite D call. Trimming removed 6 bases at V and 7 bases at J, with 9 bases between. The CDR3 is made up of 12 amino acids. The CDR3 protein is CASRTRIGELFF. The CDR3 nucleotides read TGTGCCAGCAGGACACGTATCGGGGAGCTGTTTTTT.

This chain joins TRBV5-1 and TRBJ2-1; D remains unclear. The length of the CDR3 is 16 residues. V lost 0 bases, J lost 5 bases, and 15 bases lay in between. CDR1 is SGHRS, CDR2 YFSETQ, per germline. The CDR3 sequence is CASSLGSTPGDNEQFF. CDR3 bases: TGCGCCAGCAGCTTGGGATCGACTCCGGGCGACAATGAGCAGTTCTTC.

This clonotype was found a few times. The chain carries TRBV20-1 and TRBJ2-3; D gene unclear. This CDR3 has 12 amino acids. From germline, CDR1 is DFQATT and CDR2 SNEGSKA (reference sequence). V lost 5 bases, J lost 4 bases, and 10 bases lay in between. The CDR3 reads CSAAPKADTQYF. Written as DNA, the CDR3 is TGCAGTGCTGCCCCAAAAGCAGATACGCAGTATTTT.

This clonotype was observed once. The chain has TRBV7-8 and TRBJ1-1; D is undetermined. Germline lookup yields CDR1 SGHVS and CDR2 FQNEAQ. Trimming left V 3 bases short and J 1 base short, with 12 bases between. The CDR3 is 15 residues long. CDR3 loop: CASSFQPPGNTEAFF. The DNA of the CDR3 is TGTGCCAGCAGCTTTCAACCCCCAGGGAACACTGAAGCTTTCTTT.

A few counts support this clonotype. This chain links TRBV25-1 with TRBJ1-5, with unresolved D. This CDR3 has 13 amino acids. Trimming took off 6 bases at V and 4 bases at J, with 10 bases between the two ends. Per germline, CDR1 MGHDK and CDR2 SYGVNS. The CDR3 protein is CASRGTPNQPQHF. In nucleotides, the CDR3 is TGTGCCAGCAGAGGCACACCAAATCAGCCCCAGCATTTT.

CDR3 nucleotide sequence: TGCAGTGCTAGAGGTGGAGGGGTGAGCACAGATACGCAGTATTTT. Translating it yields CSARGGGVSTDTQYF. The chain joins TRBV20-1 to TRBJ2-3; tentative D call: TRBD2 (6 bases). Trimming removed 1 base from V and 0 bases from J, with 11 bases in between. This CDR3 comprises 15 residues. Germline-derived CDR1 and CDR2 are DFQATT and SNEGSKA (reference sequence).

The CDR3 loop reads CSAGGGRGHQPQHF. CDR3 nucleotide sequence: TGCAGTGCTGGAGGGGGCAGGGGGCATCAGCCCCAGCATTTT. The chain employs TRBV20-1 and TRBJ1-5; TRBD1 matches at 8 bases. Trimming took 5 bases from V and 5 from J; bases not matched to a gene: 8. The CDR3 is made up of 14 amino acids. Looked up from germline, CDR1 is DFQATT and CDR2 is SNEGSKA (reference sequence).

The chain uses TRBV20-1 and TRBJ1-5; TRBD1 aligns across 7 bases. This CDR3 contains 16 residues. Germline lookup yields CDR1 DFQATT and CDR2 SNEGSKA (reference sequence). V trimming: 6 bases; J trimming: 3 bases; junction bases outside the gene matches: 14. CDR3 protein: CSASHVGTVINQPQHF. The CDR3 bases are TGCAGTGCGAGCCACGTCGGGACAGTGATCAATCAGCCCCAGCATTTT.

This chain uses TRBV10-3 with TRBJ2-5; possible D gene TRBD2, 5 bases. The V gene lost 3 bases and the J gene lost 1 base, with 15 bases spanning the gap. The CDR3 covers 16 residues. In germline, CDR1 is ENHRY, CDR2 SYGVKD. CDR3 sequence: CAISERRGMGQETQYF. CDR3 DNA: TGTGCCATCAGTGAACGAAGAGGGATGGGCCAAGAGACCCAGTACTTC.

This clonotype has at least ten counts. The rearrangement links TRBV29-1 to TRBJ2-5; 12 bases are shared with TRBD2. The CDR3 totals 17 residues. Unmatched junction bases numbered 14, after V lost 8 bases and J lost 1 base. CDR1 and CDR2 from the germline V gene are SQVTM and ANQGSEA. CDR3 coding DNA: TGCAGCCCCCTCCTCCTAGCGGGGGGGCCTCGCCAAGAGACCCAGTACTTC. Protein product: CSPLLLAGGPRQETQYF.

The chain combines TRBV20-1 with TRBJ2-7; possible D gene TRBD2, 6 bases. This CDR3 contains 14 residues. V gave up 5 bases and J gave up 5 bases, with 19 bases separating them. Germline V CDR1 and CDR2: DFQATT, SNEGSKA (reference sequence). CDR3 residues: CSALKEGRFDEQYF. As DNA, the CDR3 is TGCAGTGCTCTGAAGGAGGGCCGTTTCGACGAGCAGTACTTC.

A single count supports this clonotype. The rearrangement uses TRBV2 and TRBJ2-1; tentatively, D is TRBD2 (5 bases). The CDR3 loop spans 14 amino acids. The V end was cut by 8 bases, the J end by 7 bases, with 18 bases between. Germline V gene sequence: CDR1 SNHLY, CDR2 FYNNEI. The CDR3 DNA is TGTGCCAGCGTCCGATTCGGAGGAGATAATGAGCAGTTCTTC. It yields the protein CASVRFGGDNEQFF.

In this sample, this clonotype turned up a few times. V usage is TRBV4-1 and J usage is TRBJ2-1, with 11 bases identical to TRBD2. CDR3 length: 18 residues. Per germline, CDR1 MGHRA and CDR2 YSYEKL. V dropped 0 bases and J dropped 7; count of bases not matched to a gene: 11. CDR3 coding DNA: TGCGCCAGCAGCCAAGATAAGTCCCTAGCGGGGGGAGTGAATGAGCAGTTCTTC. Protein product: CASSQDKSLAGGVNEQFF.

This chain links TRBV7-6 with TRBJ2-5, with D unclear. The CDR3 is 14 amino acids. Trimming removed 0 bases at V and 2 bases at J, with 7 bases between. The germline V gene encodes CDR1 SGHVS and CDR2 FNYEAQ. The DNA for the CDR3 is TGTGCCAGCAGCTTAGCTCCGGTTCAAGAGACCCAGTACTTC. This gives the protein CASSLAPVQETQYF.

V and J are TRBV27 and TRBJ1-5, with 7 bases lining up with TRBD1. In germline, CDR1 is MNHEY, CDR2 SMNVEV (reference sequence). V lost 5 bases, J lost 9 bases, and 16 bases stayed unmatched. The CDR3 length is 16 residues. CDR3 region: CASSADRPVGVAPQHF. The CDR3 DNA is TGTGCCAGCAGTGCGGACAGGCCGGTCGGGGTTGCGCCCCAGCATTTT.

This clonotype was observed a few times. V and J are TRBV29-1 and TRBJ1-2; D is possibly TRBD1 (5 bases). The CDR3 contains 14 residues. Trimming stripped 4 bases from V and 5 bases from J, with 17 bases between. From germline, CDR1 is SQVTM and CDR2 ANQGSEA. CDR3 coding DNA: TGCAGCGTTGGCGCGACAGCTGAGATTTATGGCTACACCTTC. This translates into CSVGATAEIYGYTF.

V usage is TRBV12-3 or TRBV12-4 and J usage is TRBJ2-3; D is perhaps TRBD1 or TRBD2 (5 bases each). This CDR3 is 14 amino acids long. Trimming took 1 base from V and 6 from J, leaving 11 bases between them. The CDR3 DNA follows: TGTGCCAGCAGTTTAGTTTATGGGGGTGATACGCAGTATTTT. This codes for CASSLVYGGDTQYF.

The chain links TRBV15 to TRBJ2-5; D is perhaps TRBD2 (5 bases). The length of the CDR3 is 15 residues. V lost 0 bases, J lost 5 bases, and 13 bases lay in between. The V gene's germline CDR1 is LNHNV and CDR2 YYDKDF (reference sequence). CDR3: CATSRDGSGWETQYF. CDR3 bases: TGTGCCACCAGCAGAGACGGCTCGGGATGGGAGACCCAGTACTTC.

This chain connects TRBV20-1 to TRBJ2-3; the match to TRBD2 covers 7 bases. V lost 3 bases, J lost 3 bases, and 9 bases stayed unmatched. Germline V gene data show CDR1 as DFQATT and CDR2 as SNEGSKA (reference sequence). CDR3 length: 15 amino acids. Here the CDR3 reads CSASREAGMTDTQYF. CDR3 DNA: TGCAGTGCTAGTCGAGAAGCGGGAATGACAGATACGCAGTATTTT.

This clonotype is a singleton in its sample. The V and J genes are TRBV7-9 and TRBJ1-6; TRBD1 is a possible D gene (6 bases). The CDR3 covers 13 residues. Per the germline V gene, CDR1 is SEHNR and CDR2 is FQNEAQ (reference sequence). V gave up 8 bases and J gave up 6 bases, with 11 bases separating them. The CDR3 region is CASALGGNSPLHF. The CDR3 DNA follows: TGTGCCAGCGCTCTAGGGGGTAATTCACCCCTCCACTTT. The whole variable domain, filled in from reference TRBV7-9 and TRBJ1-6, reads DTGVSQNPRHKITKRGQNVTFRCDPISEHNRLYWYRQTLGQGPEFLTYFQNEAQLEKSRLLSDRFSAERPKGSFSTLEIQRTEQGDSAMYLCASALGGNSPLHFGNGTRLTVT.

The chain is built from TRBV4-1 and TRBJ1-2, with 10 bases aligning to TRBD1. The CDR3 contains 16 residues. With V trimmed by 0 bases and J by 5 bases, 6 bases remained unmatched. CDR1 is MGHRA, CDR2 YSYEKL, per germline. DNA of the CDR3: TGCGCCAGCAGCCAAGATTCGGGACAGGGGTCTTATGGCTACACCTTC. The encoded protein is CASSQDSGQGSYGYTF.

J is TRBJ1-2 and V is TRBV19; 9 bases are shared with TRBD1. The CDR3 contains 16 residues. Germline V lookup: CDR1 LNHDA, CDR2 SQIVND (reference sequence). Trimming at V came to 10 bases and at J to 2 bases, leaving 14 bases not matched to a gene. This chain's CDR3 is CATQAPGQGWNYGYTF. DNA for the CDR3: TGTGCCACCCAGGCTCCGGGACAGGGCTGGAACTATGGCTACACCTTC.

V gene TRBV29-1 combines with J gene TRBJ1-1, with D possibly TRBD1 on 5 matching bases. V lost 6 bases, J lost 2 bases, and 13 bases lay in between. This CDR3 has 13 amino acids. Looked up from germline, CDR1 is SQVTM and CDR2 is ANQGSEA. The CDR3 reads CSVMTAPNTEAFF. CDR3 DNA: TGCAGCGTCATGACAGCTCCCAACACTGAAGCTTTCTTT.